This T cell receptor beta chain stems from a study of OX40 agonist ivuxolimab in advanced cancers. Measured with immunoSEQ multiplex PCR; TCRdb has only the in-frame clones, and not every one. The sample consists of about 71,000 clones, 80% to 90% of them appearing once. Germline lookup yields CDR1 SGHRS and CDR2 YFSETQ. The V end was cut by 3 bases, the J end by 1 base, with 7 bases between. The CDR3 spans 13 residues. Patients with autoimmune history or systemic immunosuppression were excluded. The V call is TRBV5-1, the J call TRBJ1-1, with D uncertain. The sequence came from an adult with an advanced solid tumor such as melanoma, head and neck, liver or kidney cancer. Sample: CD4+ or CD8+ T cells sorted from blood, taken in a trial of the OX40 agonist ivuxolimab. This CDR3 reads CASSSSGNTEAFF. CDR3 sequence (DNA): TGCGCCAGCAGCTCGAGTGGGAACACTGAAGCTTTCTTT.